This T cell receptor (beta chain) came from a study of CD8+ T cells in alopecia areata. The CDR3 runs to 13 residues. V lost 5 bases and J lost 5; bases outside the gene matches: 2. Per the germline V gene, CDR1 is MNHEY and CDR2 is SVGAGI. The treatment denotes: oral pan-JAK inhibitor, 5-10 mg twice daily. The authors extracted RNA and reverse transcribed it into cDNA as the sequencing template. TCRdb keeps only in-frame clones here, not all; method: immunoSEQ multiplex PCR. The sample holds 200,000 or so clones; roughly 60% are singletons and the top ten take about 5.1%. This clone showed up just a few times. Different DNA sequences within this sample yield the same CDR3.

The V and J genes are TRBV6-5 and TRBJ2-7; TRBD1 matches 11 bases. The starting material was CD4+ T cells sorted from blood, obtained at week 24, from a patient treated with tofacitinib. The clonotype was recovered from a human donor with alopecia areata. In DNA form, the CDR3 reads TGTGCCAGCAGTCGGGACAGGGGGGACGAGCAGTACTTC. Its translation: CASSRDRGDEQYF.